This entry features one TCR beta chain sequence. Its antigen target is currently unknown. Base-call qualities are not available, and no considerably larger clone is one nucleotide away. The data originate from a study of blood T cell repertoires in COVID-19 (dated by TCRdb to the early 2020s). Describing the broader study: Collaborator samples came from the United States, Italy and Spain and covered acute and convalescent phases of COVID-19. The material from the prospective study consisted of cDNA or gDNA derived from T cells, B-cell-depleted T cells, or PBMCs. Deeply sampled blood TCRbeta repertoires from subjects exposed to, actively infected with, or recovered from COVID-19 were included in the dataset. The repertoires were released in a freely available public database meant as a resource for research on the immune response to SARS-CoV-2. Samples were obtained from the ongoing ImmuneRACE study (first 160 participants) and from about 1,300 subjects provided by 6 global collaborators. A de-identified subject ID, COVID-19 status, age in years and sex were almost always included in the sample metadata. HLA class I and class II types, where available, came from metadata supplied by the sample provider rather than from assay-based typing. Overall results and qualifications from the work: The amount of clinical and demographic metadata varied by source and participant and was provided uncurated.

Each collaborating institution followed its own protocols to collect whole blood in K2EDTA tubes. For TCRbeta analysis, collaborators shipped samples in one of three forms: frozen whole blood, isolated PBMCs, or DNA extracted from either of those sample types. Inclusive of the bounding cysteine and phenylalanine, the CDR3 is 14 residues long. Solely the CDR3 DNA is kept, with 42 bases framed from the first base. Trimming takes 7 bases from V and 1 base from J, and the germline ends sit 8 bases apart. The germline V gene (reference sequence) yields LNHDA for CDR1 and SQIVND for CDR2. TCRbeta CDR3 regions were amplified from genomic DNA by means of the immunoSEQ Assay, a bias-controlled multiplex PCR. The authors' analysis ran thus. Nucleated cell counts per sample were estimated from amplification of reference gene primers within the assay. Sequence reads were collapsed and filtered to measure the absolute abundance of every unique TCRbeta CDR3 rearrangement. For each sample, productive Simpson clonality was calculated as the square root of Simpson's diversity index across productive rearrangements. Imported from immuneACCESS, the table was reduced by TCRdb to in-frame sequences with V and J called. These copies leave out some clones; in studies compared against another copy, an unresolved V gene accounts for under half, and the cause of the remainder is not known. That table gives V, J and clone size, and the DNA gave D and trimming. For this sample the table gives about 200,000 clones, of which around 83% were detected only once. The ten largest clonotypes hold less than 5.5% of the sample.

This receptor chain uses TRBV19 and TRBJ2-6, with no confidently assigned D gene. The receptor comes from a woman of 80 years or more with acute or convalescent COVID-19. The sample was peripheral blood. CDR3 sequence: CASMAGSGANVLTF. The bases are TGTGCCAGTATGGCCGGGTCTGGGGCCAACGTCCTGACTTTC.